This T cell receptor beta chain was profiled in a study of T cells after yellow fever vaccination. Study background: Fractions of limited cellularity were prepared by means of SMART-Seq v4 Ultra Low Input. Whole-study findings and limits: The study found a weaker secondary response that peaked faster, day 5 versus 15.

CDR3 size: 14 residues. Germline V CDR1 and CDR2: SGHRS, YFSETQ. V was shortened by 1 base and J by 4 bases, with 11 bases between the two germline ends. Synthesis of TCR cDNA relied on 5'RACE template switching, which attached a universal primer site and UMIs. MiXCR, run by TCRdb on the 5' RACE reads, gives a single entry per CDR3 protein. Of a few hundred thousand distinct CDR3 sequences listed, under 7.5% are singletons. This clonotype was detected ten times or more. Antigen: not known. The source material was PBMCs, sampled 5 days after the yellow fever booster vaccination. The source of this sequence is a man younger than 40 who received the YFV17D yellow fever vaccine. The chain carries TRBV5-1 and TRBJ1-1; D may be TRBD1 (6 bases). In DNA, the CDR3 is TGCGCCAGCAGCTTGCACGGGGGGCCCACTGAAGCTTTCTTT. Protein product: CASSLHGGPTEAFF. Together with reference TRBV5-1 and TRBJ1-1, the CDR3 gives the full variable domain: KAGVTQTPRYLIKTRGQQVTLSCSPISGHRSVSWYQQTPGQGLQFLFEYFSETQRNKGNFPGRFSGRQFSNSRSEMNVSTLELGDSALYLCASSLHGGPTEAFFGQGTRLTVV.